What follows is one T cell receptor beta chain and its context. Germline V CDR1 and CDR2: KGHSH, LQKENI. The ends were cut back, 3 bases at V and 4 bases at J, with 6 bases in the middle. The CDR3 is 13 residues long. The data originate from a study of blood T cell repertoires in COVID-19. Study-level information: The study drew acute and convalescent COVID-19 samples from the United States, Italy and Spain.

Here immunoSEQ multiplex PCR was the method, and the copy in TCRdb shows in-frame clones only, minus some. The table lists 200,000 to 300,000 clones, roughly four fifths of them singletons, with 3% to 4% in the top ten. V and J are TRBV18 and TRBJ2-2; TRBD2 might be the D (5 bases). The receptor was isolated from a woman between 18 and 29 years old with acute or convalescent COVID-19. The sequenced sample was peripheral blood. The CDR3 reads CASSPEATGELFF. CDR3 coding DNA: TGTGCCAGCTCACCGGAGGCCACCGGGGAGCTGTTTTTT.